The entry below gives a single T cell receptor (beta chain) sequence along with its context. This sample was taken from a study of control samples from healthy donors and cancer patients. Clones were sequenced by immunoSEQ multiplex PCR, and TCRdb holds only the in-frame ones, with some missing. The repertoire holds 150,000 to 200,000 clones, with 91% as singletons. V lost 4 bases to trimming and J lost 4 bases, with 10 bases between them. Germline V lookup: CDR1 SQVTM, CDR2 ANQGSEA. CDR3 length equals 12 residues. This TCR was recovered from a woman aged 25 to 39 in good health. This chain links TRBV29-1 with TRBJ2-5; tentatively, D is TRBD1 (6 bases). Material: blood. For the CDR3, the DNA is TGCAGCGTTGTGTGGGGGCGAGAGACCCAGTACTTC. Translation gives CSVVWGRETQYF.